This TCR beta chain stems from a study of blood T cell repertoires in COVID-19. The germline gives CDR1 WNHNN, CDR2 SYGVQD (reference sequence). The CDR3 covers 16 residues. The junction had 3 bases not matched to a gene; V was cut back by 0 bases and J by 6 bases. Sequencing was performed with immunoSEQ multiplex PCR; in TCRdb, only in-frame clones are kept and a portion is missing. This sample yields approximately 130,000 clones, of which around four fifths are seen a single time; 15% to 20% belongs to the top ten. Sequencing input: PBMCs or T cells enriched from blood (not recorded which). This clonotype was sampled from a man under 40 who had recovered from COVID-19. The V gene is TRBV10-1, the J gene TRBJ2-7, with 15 bases identical to TRBD2. This CDR3 reads CASSESGTSGRSEQYF. CDR3 DNA: TGCGCCAGCAGTGAGTCGGGGACTAGCGGGAGGTCCGAGCAGTACTTC.